Shown below are 27 T cell receptor beta chains from a single sample sequenced in a study of naive CD8 T cells in extremely preterm neonates. Study results and limitations: Preterm CDR3s were shorter than older groups', with fewer N additions and less trimming.

Preterm samples came from extremely preterm deliveries at roughly 22-29 weeks. Sequencing was performed with immunoSEQ multiplex PCR; in TCRdb, only in-frame clones are kept and a portion is missing. Of about 23,000 clones detected, approximately 89% appear once; the ten largest clones hold 0.8% to 0.95%. Their target antigens are unknown. The sequencing input was naive CD8+ T cells from cord blood. All receptors come from a boy who was born preterm.

In this sample, this clone turned up once. This may stem from a read error, because a much larger clone lies one nucleotide away. The same CDR3 arises from other DNA sequences in this sample as well. The chain joins TRBV11-2 to TRBJ2-7; 10 bases match TRBD1. There are 14 residues in the CDR3. The V gene's germline CDR1 is SGHAT and CDR2 FQNNGV. Trimming removed 1 base from V and 4 bases from J; junction bases left unmatched: 1. The chain's CDR3 is CASSLGTGGYEQYF. DNA for the CDR3: TGTGCCAGCAGCTTAGGGACAGGGGGTTACGAGCAGTACTTC.

This sequence joins TRBV5-4 and TRBJ1-5; TRBD1 agrees at 10 bases. This CDR3 has 15 residues. After removal of 4 bases from V and 6 bases from J, the junction contained 7 bases not matched to a gene. Germline V lookup: CDR1 SGHNT, CDR2 YYREEE (reference sequence). The chain's CDR3 is CASSQDGDRGQPQHF. Written as DNA, the CDR3 is TGTGCCAGCAGCCAAGATGGGGACAGGGGTCAGCCCCAGCATTTT.

This chain joins TRBV29-1 and TRBJ2-5; D possibly corresponds to TRBD2 (5 bases). CDR1 is SQVTM and CDR2 is ANQGSEA in the germline V gene. The CDR3 extends over 11 amino acids. The V and J ends lost 3 bases and 5 bases respectively, with 7 bases between them. The CDR3, as DNA: TGCAGCGTTGACAGGAGGGAGACCCAGTACTTC. Its protein is CSVDRRETQYF.

V gene TRBV7-8 combines with J gene TRBJ1-6; D uncertain. The CDR3 has 12 amino acids. V was trimmed by 1 base and J by 7 bases, leaving 2 bases between them. CDR1 and CDR2 from the germline V gene are SGHVS and FQNEAQ. CDR3 sequence (DNA): TGTGCCAGCAGCTTAGACAATTCACCCCTCCACTTT. This gives the protein CASSLDNSPLHF. Full variable domain (remainder filled in from reference TRBV7-8 and TRBJ1-6): GAGVSQSPRYKVAKRGQDVALRCDPISGHVSLFWYQQALGQGPEFLTYFQNEAQLDKSGLPSDRFFAERPEGSVSTLKIQRTQQEDSAVYLCASSLDNSPLHFGNGTRLTVT.

V usage is TRBV6-6 and J usage is TRBJ1-1, with TRBD1 as a possible D gene (5 bases). The CDR3 is 13 residues long. CDR1 and CDR2 from the germline V gene are MNHNY and SVGAGI (reference sequence). Trimming shortened V by 2 bases and J by 1 base, and 5 bases separated the two germline ends. This CDR3 reads CASSYRGNTEAFF. CDR3 DNA sequence: TGTGCCAGCAGTTACAGGGGGAACACTGAAGCTTTCTTT.

The chain joins TRBV27 to TRBJ1-2; D remains unclear. This CDR3 has 12 residues. Trimming pared 2 bases from V and 5 bases from J, leaving 6 bases between. Germline V gene lookup returns CDR1 MNHEY and CDR2 SMNVEV (reference sequence). The CDR3 sequence: CASSLGLYGYTF. The CDR3 bases are TGTGCCAGCAGTTTAGGTCTTTATGGCTACACCTTC.

This rearrangement joins TRBV4-1 to TRBJ1-4; no firm D call. V was cut by 1 base and J by 1 base, with 4 bases left in between. The CDR3 is made up of 14 amino acids. Germline loops: CDR1 MGHRA, CDR2 YSYEKL. CDR3 amino acids: CASSQGKTNEKLFF. CDR3 nucleotide sequence: TGCGCCAGCAGCCAAGGGAAAACTAATGAAAAACTGTTTTTT.

This clone was seen a handful of times. The chain joins TRBV5-1 to TRBJ1-2; D remains unclear. The CDR3 is made up of 11 amino acids. The V end was cut by 5 bases, the J end by 2 bases, with 4 bases between. Germline CDR1 and CDR2: SGHRS and YFSETQ. CDR3 nucleotides: TGCGCCAGCAGGGACAACTATGGCTACACCTTC. It specifies CASRDNYGYTF.

The CDR3 DNA follows: TGTGCCAGCAGCCCCGGGACCTCATACTTC. Residues: CASSPGTSYF. This rearrangement joins TRBV9 to TRBJ2-7; D may match TRBD1 or TRBD2 (5 bases each). The CDR3 sequence is 10 residues long. The V end lost 4 bases, the J end lost 13 bases, and 12 bases lay between the germline ends. Germline CDR1 reads SGDLS; CDR2 reads YYNGEE.

This clone came up once. V gene TRBV11-2 combines with J gene TRBJ2-1; TRBD2 agrees at 7 bases. The CDR3 has 16 amino acids. Germline V lookup: CDR1 SGHAT, CDR2 FQNNGV. With 4 bases clipped from V and 2 bases from J, the junction kept 8 bases outside the gene matches. This CDR3 is CASSSQLTSAYNEQFF. CDR3 DNA: TGTGCCAGCAGCTCCCAACTCACTAGCGCCTACAATGAGCAGTTCTTC.

A note on this clone: This specimen includes other DNA sequences encoding the same CDR3. The V gene is TRBV9, the J gene TRBJ2-5, with 13 bases identical to TRBD2. The junction had 0 bases not matched to a gene; V was cut back by 0 bases and J by 4 bases. The CDR3 loop spans 15 amino acids. Germline lookup yields CDR1 SGDLS and CDR2 YYNGEE. This CDR3 is CASSVGTSGGETQYF. The CDR3 DNA follows: TGTGCCAGCAGCGTAGGGACTAGCGGGGGAGAGACCCAGTACTTC.

This clone was recorded only once. Other DNA sequences of this sample code for an identical CDR3. The chain couples TRBV6-5 to TRBJ2-3, with TRBD2 matching over 10 bases. The germline V gene encodes CDR1 MNHEY and CDR2 SVGAGI. The CDR3 has 15 amino acids. V shed 2 bases and J 1 base; nucleotides not matched to a gene: 0. CDR3 in DNA: TGTGCCAGCAGTTACACTAGCGGGGGCACAGATACGCAGTATTTT. This codes for CASSYTSGGTDTQYF.

The genes are TRBV19 and TRBJ1-6; D unclear. V was trimmed by 10 bases and J by 5 bases, leaving 9 bases between them. Germline lookup yields CDR1 LNHDA and CDR2 SQIVND (reference sequence). The CDR3 runs 12 residues. CDR3 amino acids: CATGYHNSPLHF. CDR3 DNA: TGTGCCACCGGGTACCATAATTCACCCCTCCACTTT.

The V call is TRBV7-6, the J call TRBJ2-1; D is possibly TRBD2 (5 bases). Germline V gives CDR1 SGHVS, CDR2 FNYEAQ. V was pared by 7 bases and J by 8 bases, with 18 bases between. This CDR3 comprises 14 residues. The CDR3 DNA is TGTGCCAGCACCCTGGAGGCGGGTAGCGATGAGCAGTTCTTC. It is translated as CASTLEAGSDEQFF.

The chain's CDR3 is CASSMVGGDEQYF. Written as DNA, the CDR3 is TGTGCCAGTAGTATGGTGGGGGGCGACGAGCAGTACTTC. The chain links TRBV19 to TRBJ2-7; D is possibly TRBD1 or TRBD2 (6 bases each). This CDR3 contains 13 residues. CDR1 and CDR2 (germline): LNHDA, SQIVND (reference sequence). V dropped 3 bases and J dropped 5 bases, with 11 bases sitting between them.

The V and J genes are TRBV6-5 and TRBJ2-2, with D unresolved. The CDR3 length is 13 residues. Per germline, CDR1 MNHEY and CDR2 SVGAGI. V dropped 2 bases and J dropped 6 bases, with 7 bases sitting between them. CDR3 nucleotide sequence: TGTGCCAGCAGTTACGGGCTAGCCGGGGAGCTGTTTTTT. It codes for CASSYGLAGELFF.

The chain couples TRBV11-2 to TRBJ2-7; TRBD1 is a possible D gene (6 bases). Germline V gene data show CDR1 as SGHAT and CDR2 as FQNNGV. V was clipped by 5 bases and J by 1 base, with 9 bases between them. The CDR3 runs to 13 residues. In DNA form, the CDR3 reads TGTGCCAGCAGCCTTGGACAGTCCTACGAGCAGTACTTC. Translating gives CASSLGQSYEQYF.

The V call is TRBV2, the J call TRBJ2-7, with 7 nucleotides matching TRBD2. J lost 2 bases, V lost 3 bases, and 1 base had no gene match. Germline values: CDR1 SNHLY, CDR2 FYNNEI. The CDR3 consists of 13 residues. The CDR3 sequence: CASSEGTTYEQYF. The DNA of the CDR3 is TGTGCCAGCAGTGAGGGGACTACCTACGAGCAGTACTTC.

The chain carries TRBV4-3 and TRBJ2-5; 7 bases are shared with TRBD2. Trimming took 3 bases from V and 2 from J; bases not matched to a gene: 0. The CDR3 totals 13 residues. CDR1 LGHNA and CDR2 YSLEER come from the germline V gene. The CDR3 is CASSQGGQETQYF. The CDR3 DNA is TGCGCCAGCAGCCAGGGGGGGCAAGAGACCCAGTACTTC.

The chain joins TRBV12-5 to TRBJ2-7; unclear D gene. The length of the CDR3 is 12 residues. CDR1 is LGHNT and CDR2 is FRNRAP in the germline V gene. V shed 0 bases and J shed 4 bases, with 4 bases lying between them. The CDR3, as DNA: TGTGCTAGTGGTTTGGTAGCGTACGAGCAGTACTTC. Translating it yields CASGLVAYEQYF. The complete variable domain, with remaining parts taken from reference TRBV12-5 and TRBJ2-7, reads DARVTQTPRHKVTEMGQEVTMRCQPILGHNTVFWYRQTMMQGLELLAYFRNRAPLDDSGMPKDRFSAEMPDATLATLKIQPSEPRDSAVYFCASGLVAYEQYFGPGTRLTVT.

This clone showed up just a few times. This chain joins TRBV4-1 and TRBJ1-1; no clear D. The germline V gene encodes CDR1 MGHRA and CDR2 YSYEKL. Trimming cost V 1 base and J 1 base, with 4 bases left between them. The CDR3 consists of 13 residues. DNA of the CDR3: TGCGCCAGCAGCCAAGGGGGGAACACTGAAGCTTTCTTT. Amino acid sequence: CASSQGGNTEAFF.

This sequence joins TRBV5-1 and TRBJ2-1; a possible D gene is TRBD2 (5 bases). Trimming took 0 bases from V and 4 from J, leaving 11 bases between them. The CDR3 contains 15 residues. CDR1 is SGHRS, CDR2 YFSETQ, per germline. Here the CDR3 reads CASSLVGVLYNEQFF. The CDR3, as DNA: TGCGCCAGCAGCTTGGTCGGGGTTCTATACAATGAGCAGTTCTTC.

The chain recombines TRBV9 with TRBJ2-3; the D gene is possibly TRBD2 (6 bases). Germline V gene lookup returns CDR1 SGDLS and CDR2 YYNGEE. With 7 bases removed from V and 0 bases from J, the gap between germline ends came to 12 bases. CDR3 length equals 14 residues. This CDR3 is CASSLAASTDTQYF. CDR3 nucleotides: TGTGCCAGCTCATTAGCGGCAAGCACAGATACGCAGTATTTT.

This clone was detected once. V and J are TRBV9 and TRBJ1-2; 11 bases line up with TRBD1. Germline values: CDR1 SGDLS, CDR2 YYNGEE. The length of the CDR3 is 14 residues. Unmatched junction bases numbered 1, after V lost 0 bases and J lost 6 bases. Written as DNA, the CDR3 is TGTGCCAGCAGCGTAGGGACAGGGGGCGATGGCTACACCTTC. Translation: CASSVGTGGDGYTF.

This clone was detected once. The rearrangement links TRBV12-5 to TRBJ2-1; D call uncertain. The length of the CDR3 is 13 residues. V lost 2 bases and J lost 0, with 2 bases in between. Germline-derived CDR1 and CDR2 are LGHNT and FRNRAP. CDR3 amino acids: CASGLSSYNEQFF. The CDR3, as DNA: TGTGCTAGTGGTTTGAGCTCCTACAATGAGCAGTTCTTC. Using reference TRBV12-5 and TRBJ2-1 for the parts outside the CDR3, the full variable domain is DARVTQTPRHKVTEMGQEVTMRCQPILGHNTVFWYRQTMMQGLELLAYFRNRAPLDDSGMPKDRFSAEMPDATLATLKIQPSEPRDSAVYFCASGLSSYNEQFFGPGTRLTVL.

The chain has TRBV7-8 and TRBJ1-5, with 7 bases identical to TRBD1. This CDR3 has 14 residues. The germline V gene has CDR1 SGHVS and CDR2 FQNEAQ. With 5 bases clipped from V and 6 bases from J, the junction kept 7 bases outside the gene matches. The CDR3 DNA reads TGTGCCAGCAGCCCGACAGGGAGGATTCAGCCCCAGCATTTT. Protein product: CASSPTGRIQPQHF. The full variable domain, in which reference TRBV7-8 and TRBJ1-5 provide the parts outside the CDR3, is GAGVSQSPRYKVAKRGQDVALRCDPISGHVSLFWYQQALGQGPEFLTYFQNEAQLDKSGLPSDRFFAERPEGSVSTLKIQRTQQEDSAVYLCASSPTGRIQPQHFGDGTRLSIL.

The rearrangement joins TRBV10-3 to TRBJ1-1; TRBD1 matches at 8 bases. Germline trimming cut 6 bases from V and 0 bases from J; bases unmatched to any gene: 6. Germline-derived CDR1 and CDR2 are ENHRY and SYGVKD. The CDR3 loop spans 15 amino acids. The CDR3 region is CAISQGQGMNTEAFF. CDR3 DNA: TGTGCCATCAGCCAAGGACAGGGAATGAACACTGAAGCTTTCTTT.